This TCR beta chain originates from a study of blood T cell repertoires in COVID-19 (TCRdb year 2020). Notes on the research overall: Collaborator samples came from the United States, Italy and Spain and covered acute and convalescent phases of COVID-19. The material from the prospective study consisted of cDNA or gDNA derived from T cells, B-cell-depleted T cells, or PBMCs. Deeply sampled blood TCRbeta repertoires from subjects exposed to, actively infected with, or recovered from COVID-19 were included in the dataset. The repertoires were released in a freely available public database meant as a resource for research on the immune response to SARS-CoV-2. Samples were obtained from the ongoing ImmuneRACE study (first 160 participants) and from over a thousand subjects provided by 6 global collaborators. The sample metadata nearly always contained a de-identified subject ID, COVID-19 status, age in years and sex. Where available, HLA class I and class II types were taken from metadata supplied by the sample provider and were not determined by assay-based typing.

Reading the germline V gene gives CDR1 SGHTA and CDR2 FQGTGA. Here V drops 5 bases and J drops 5 bases, and the junction holds 5 bases not matched to any gene. The CDR3 runs 14 residues from the cysteine to the phenylalanine. Left in the record is the CDR3 DNA by itself, 42 bases read in frame from the first base. Overall results and qualifications from the work: Clinical and demographic metadata were provided uncurated, with the amount varying by source and participant.

At one collaborating source in Seattle, patients were enrolled during active infection and were followed longitudinally through the course of disease. Collaborating institutions collected whole blood in K2EDTA tubes following their own protocols. For TCRbeta analysis, collaborators shipped samples in one of three forms: frozen whole blood, isolated PBMCs, or DNA extracted from either of those sample types. Points on this clone: The specificity of this receptor is unknown. There are no base qualities to consult, and no much larger clone falls within one base.

TCRbeta CDR3 regions were amplified from genomic DNA using the immunoSEQ Assay, a bias-controlled multiplex PCR. The paper's processing steps were these. The number of nucleated cells in each sample was estimated by amplification of reference gene primers within the assay. Sequence reads were collapsed and filtered to measure the absolute abundance of every unique TCRbeta CDR3 rearrangement. For each sample, productive Simpson clonality was calculated as the square root of Simpson's diversity index across productive rearrangements. TCRdb holds this immuneACCESS table with in-frame rearrangements only. Some clones are missing; in checked studies, unresolved V genes explain under half, and the rest has no known cause. That table supplies the V and J calls and clone size; D and trimming were determined from the DNA. This sample comprises around 130,000 clones, about 88% of them detected only once. Of the sample, more than 2.5% falls within the top ten clones.

The chain is encoded by TRBV7-3 joined to TRBJ2-2; TRBD2 lines up with 7 middle nucleotides. This TCR came from a human donor with COVID-19, enrolled during active disease. The donor label of this sample is uncertain. The material sequenced was peripheral blood. The sequenced DNA is TGTGCCAGCAGCCTTGGGGGGGAAACCGGGGAGCTGTTTTTT. Its coded protein is CASSLGGETGELFF.